This TCR beta chain is drawn from a study of CD4 T cells in relation to SARS-CoV-2 and coronaviruses. CD4+ T cells from unexposed donors were obtained before the COVID-19 pandemic (2011-2018). Per the germline V gene, CDR1 is SGHRS and CDR2 is YFSETQ. CDR3 length equals 14 residues. V lost 3 bases to trimming and J lost 1 base; unmatched junction nucleotides: 4. Repertoires were generated with immunoSEQ multiplex PCR, while TCRdb's copy carries only in-frame clones and drops some. The profile shows 60,000 to 85,000 clones, 90% to 95% of them singletons. The gene calls are TRBV5-1 and TRBJ2-7; TRBD1 aligns across 7 bases. The sequencing sample was made of naive CD4+ T cells from PBMCs. Subset defined: naive CD4+ T cells isolated by negative enrichment. The clonotype originates from a human donor in good health. CDR3 region: CASSSRDSSYEQYF. The CDR3 DNA reads as TGCGCCAGCAGCTCCCGGGACAGTTCCTACGAGCAGTACTTC.